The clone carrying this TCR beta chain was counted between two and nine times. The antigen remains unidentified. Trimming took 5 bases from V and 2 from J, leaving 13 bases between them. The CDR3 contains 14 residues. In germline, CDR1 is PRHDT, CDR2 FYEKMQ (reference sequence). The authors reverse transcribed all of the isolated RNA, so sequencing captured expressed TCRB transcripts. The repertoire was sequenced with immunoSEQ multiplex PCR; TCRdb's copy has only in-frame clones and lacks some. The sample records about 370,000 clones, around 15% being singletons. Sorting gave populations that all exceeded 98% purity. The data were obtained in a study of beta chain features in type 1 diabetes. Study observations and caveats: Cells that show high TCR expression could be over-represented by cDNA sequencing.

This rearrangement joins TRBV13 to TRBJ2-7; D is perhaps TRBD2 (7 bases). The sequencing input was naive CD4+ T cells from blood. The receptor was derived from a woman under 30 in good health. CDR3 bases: TGTGCCAGCAGCCCGAGGGGGGGAACCTACGAGCAGTACTTC. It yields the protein CASSPRGGTYEQYF.